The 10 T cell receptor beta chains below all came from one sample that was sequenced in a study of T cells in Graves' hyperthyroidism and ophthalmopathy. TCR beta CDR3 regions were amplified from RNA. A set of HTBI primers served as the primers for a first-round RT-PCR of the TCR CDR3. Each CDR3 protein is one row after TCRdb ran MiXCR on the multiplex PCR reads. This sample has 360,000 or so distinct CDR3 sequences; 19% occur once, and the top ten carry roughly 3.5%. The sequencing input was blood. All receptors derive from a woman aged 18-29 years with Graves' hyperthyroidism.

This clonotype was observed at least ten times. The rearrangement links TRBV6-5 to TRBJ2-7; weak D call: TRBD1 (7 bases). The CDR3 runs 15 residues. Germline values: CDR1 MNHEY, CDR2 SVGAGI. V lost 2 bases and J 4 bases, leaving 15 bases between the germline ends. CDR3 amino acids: CASSYGTVGGYEQYF. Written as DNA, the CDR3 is TGTGCCAGCAGTTACGGGACAGTGGGAGGATACGAGCAGTACTTC.

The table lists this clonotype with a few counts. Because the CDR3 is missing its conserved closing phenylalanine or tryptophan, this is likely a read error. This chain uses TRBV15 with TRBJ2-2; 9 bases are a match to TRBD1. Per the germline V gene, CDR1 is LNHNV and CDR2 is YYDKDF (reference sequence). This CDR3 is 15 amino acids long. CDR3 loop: CAASRGQGSTGELFS. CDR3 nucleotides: TGTGCCGCCAGCAGGGGACAGGGTAGCACCGGGGAGCTGTTTTCT.

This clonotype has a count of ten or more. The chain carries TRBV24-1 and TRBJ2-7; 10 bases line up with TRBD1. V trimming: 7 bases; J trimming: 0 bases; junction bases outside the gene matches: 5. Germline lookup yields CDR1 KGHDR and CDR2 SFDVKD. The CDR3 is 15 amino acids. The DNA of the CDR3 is TGTGCCACCAGCGGGGACAGGGGCCTCTCCTACGAGCAGTACTTC. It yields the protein CATSGDRGLSYEQYF.

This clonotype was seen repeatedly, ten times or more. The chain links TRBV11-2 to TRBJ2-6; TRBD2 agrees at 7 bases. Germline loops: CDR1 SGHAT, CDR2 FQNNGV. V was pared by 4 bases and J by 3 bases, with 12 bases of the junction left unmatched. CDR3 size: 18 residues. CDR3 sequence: CASSSPGRAYIGANVLTF. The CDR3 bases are TGTGCCAGCAGCTCTCCTGGGAGGGCTTATATTGGGGCCAACGTCCTGACTTTC. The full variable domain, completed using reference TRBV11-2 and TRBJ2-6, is EAGVAQSPRYKIIEKRQSVAFWCNPISGHATLYWYQQILGQGPKLLIQFQNNGVVDDSQLPKDRFSAERLKGVDSTLKIQPAKLEDSAVYLCASSSPGRAYIGANVLTFGAGSRLTVL.

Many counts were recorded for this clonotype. In DNA, the CDR3 is TGTGCCAGCAGTTTAGGGGGGGCTGCTGAGACCCAGTACTTC. Residues: CASSLGGAAETQYF. V usage is TRBV12-3 or TRBV12-4 and J usage is TRBJ2-5; D possibly matches TRBD1 or TRBD2 (6 bases each). The CDR3 loop spans 14 amino acids. Deletions cut 1 base from V and 5 bases from J, with 11 bases between.

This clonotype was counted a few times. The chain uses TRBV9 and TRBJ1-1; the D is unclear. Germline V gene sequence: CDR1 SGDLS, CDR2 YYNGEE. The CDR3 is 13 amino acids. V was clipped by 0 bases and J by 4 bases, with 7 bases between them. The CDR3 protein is CASSVDLSTEAFF. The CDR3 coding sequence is TGTGCCAGCAGCGTAGACCTCAGCACTGAAGCTTTCTTT. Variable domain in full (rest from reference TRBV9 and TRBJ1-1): DSGVTQTPKHLITATGQRVTLRCSPRSGDLSVYWYQQSLDQGLQFLIQYYNGEERAKGNILERFSAQQFPDLHSELNLSSLELGDSALYFCASSVDLSTEAFFGQGTRLTVV.

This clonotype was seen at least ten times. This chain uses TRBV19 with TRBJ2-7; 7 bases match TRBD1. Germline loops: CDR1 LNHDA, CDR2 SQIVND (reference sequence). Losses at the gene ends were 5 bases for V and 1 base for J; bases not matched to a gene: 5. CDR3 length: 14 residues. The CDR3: CASSVGTASYEQYF. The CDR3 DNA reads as TGTGCCAGTAGTGTCGGGACAGCTTCCTACGAGCAGTACTTC.

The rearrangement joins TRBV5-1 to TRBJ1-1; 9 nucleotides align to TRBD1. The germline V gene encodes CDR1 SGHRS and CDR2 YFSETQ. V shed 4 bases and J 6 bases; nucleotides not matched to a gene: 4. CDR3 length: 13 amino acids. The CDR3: CASSEGQGPEAFF. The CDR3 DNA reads TGCGCCAGCAGCGAGGGACAGGGCCCTGAAGCTTTCTTT.

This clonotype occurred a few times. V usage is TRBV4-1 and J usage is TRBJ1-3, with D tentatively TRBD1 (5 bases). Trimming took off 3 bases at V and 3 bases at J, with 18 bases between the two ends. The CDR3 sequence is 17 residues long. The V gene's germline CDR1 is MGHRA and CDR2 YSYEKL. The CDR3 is CASSQGVVALYGNTIYF. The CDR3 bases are TGCGCCAGCAGCCAGGGGGTAGTAGCGTTATATGGAAACACCATATATTTT.

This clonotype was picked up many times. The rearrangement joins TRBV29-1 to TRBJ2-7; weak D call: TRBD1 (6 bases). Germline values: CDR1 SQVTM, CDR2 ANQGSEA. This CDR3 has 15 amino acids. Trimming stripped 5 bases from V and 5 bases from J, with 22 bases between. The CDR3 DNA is TGCAGCGTTCATTACCTAAGCAGGGGCAGCCACGAGCAGTACTTC. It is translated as CSVHYLSRGSHEQYF.